Listed below are T cell receptor beta chains from one sample, sequenced in a study of early T cells in non-severe SARS-CoV-2 infection. MiXCR, applied by TCRdb to the 5' RACE reads, yields one record per CDR3 protein. The sample lists fewer than 85,000 distinct CDR3 sequences; roughly 13% were seen once. The sample comprised whole blood. The receptors stem from an adult who was a healthcare worker with PCR-confirmed SARS-CoV-2 infection or an uninfected control (not recorded which). Both conserved end residues are trimmed from each CDR3.

v_call cdr3_aa
TRBV18 ASSPGSQETQY
TRBV7-2 ASSHYRDLTDTQY
TRBV19 ASSLRGGDTQY
TRBV7-9 ASSFRDRGTEAF
TRBV20-1 SARDHRGGNTDTQY
TRBV28 ASSFLGQVD
TRBV28 ASSTNSPLH
TRBV5-1 ASSREPTDTQY
TRBV7-2 ASSRTGLAEAF
TRBV5-1 ASSSSEQGVGGNSPLH
TRBV6-2/TRBV6-3 ASSYPMGQGWTEAF
TRBV12-5 ASGLWPPAASNQPQH
TRBV5-4 ASSLVMTADYNEQF
TRBV7-6 ASSLQGGNQPQH
TRBV10-2 ASTIANSPLH
TRBV7-9 ASYELGGYT
TRBV28 ASSQPGLGVNEQF
TRBV7-6 ASSFIGTSGGNTGELF